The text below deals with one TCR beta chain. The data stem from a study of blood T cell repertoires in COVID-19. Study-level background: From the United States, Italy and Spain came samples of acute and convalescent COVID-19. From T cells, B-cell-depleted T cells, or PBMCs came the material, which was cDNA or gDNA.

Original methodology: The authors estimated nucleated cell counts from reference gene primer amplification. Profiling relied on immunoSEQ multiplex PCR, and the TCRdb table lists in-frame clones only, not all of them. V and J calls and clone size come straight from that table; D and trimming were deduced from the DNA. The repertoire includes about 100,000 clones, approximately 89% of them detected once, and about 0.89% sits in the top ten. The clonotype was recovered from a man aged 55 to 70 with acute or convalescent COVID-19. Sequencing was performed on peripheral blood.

The CDR3 coding sequence is TGTGCCAGCAGTGATACGGGGTCCAATGGCTACACCTTC. Encoded protein: CASSDTGSNGYTF. V is TRBV2 and J is TRBJ1-2; D call uncertain. With 3 bases removed from V and 6 bases from J, the gap between germline ends came to 11 bases. From germline, CDR1 is SNHLY and CDR2 FYNNEI. The CDR3 has 13 residues.